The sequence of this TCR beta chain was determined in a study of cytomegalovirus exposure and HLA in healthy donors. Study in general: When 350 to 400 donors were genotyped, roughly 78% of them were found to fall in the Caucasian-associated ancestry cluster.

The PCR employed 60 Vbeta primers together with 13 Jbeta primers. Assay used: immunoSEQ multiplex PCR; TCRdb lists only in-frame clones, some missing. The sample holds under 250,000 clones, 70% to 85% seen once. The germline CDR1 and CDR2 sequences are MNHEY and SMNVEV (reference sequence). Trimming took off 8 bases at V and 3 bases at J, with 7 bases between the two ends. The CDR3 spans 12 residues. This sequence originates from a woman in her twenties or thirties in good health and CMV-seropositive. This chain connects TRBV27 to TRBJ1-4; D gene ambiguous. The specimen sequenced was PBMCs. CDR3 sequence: CASRRSNEKLFF. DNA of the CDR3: TGTGCCAGCCGGCGGTCTAATGAAAAACTGTTTTTT.